The clone carrying this TCR beta chain has a count of ten or more. Its antigen is undetermined. TCRdb redid the calling of the 5' RACE reads with MiXCR, one entry per CDR3 protein. The sample includes about 170,000 distinct CDR3 sequences, approximately 13% of them seen just once. This sample stems from a study of T-cell memory formation after mild COVID-19. Study details: Largely donor-specific TCR clusters were found.

The CDR3 length is 13 residues. Trimming removed 3 bases from V and 3 bases from J, with 8 bases in between. Germline loops: CDR1 SGHTA, CDR2 FQGNSA. Whole-study results and caveats: Day 37-peaking second-wave clones had unconfirmed SARS-CoV-2 specificity. Clones that contracted clustered mainly in CM and EM if CD4+ and in EMRA if CD8+.

This TCR was recovered from a man aged 18-30 years who had mild COVID-19 (a few samples of this study predate the infection). Cell type and time point are not known. The chain links TRBV7-2 to TRBJ1-1; D not certain. Sequences were obtained from PBMCs or a T cell subset sorted from them (not recorded which). CDR3 in DNA: TGTGCCAGCAGCTTTCAGTCGGACACTGAAGCTTTCTTT. Protein: CASSFQSDTEAFF. The entire variable domain, with the rest obtained from reference TRBV7-2 and TRBJ1-1, is as follows: GAGVSQSPSNKVTEKGKDVELRCDPISGHTALYWYRQSLGQGLEFLIYFQGNSAPDKSGLPSDRFSAERTGGSVSTLTIQRTQQEDSAVYLCASSFQSDTEAFFGQGTRLTVV.